This T cell receptor beta chain derives from a study of cytomegalovirus exposure and HLA in healthy donors. Study overall: An earlier analysis identified 120 million or so unique TCR beta sequences in 170 million or so T cells. General study findings and limits: TCR beta sequences reportedly predicted most subjects' HLA-A and HLA-B alleles accurately. For cytomegalovirus status, the classifier reportedly gave diagnoses with high specificity and sensitivity. Researchers catalogued approximately 170 TCR beta chains as cytomegalovirus-associated.

On this clone: The antigen remains undetermined.

The CDR3 extends over 16 amino acids. Researchers ran the PCR with 60 Vbeta and 13 Jbeta primers. The data were produced by immunoSEQ multiplex PCR, yet TCRdb's version contains in-frame clones alone and is incomplete. The sample includes some 140,000 clones, roughly 80% seen only once; the top ten take around 3.1%. Sequencing was performed on PBMCs. This TCR was sampled from a man aged 40-49 years in good health and CMV-seronegative. The chain links TRBV21-1 to TRBJ2-7; the D call of TRBD2 is as the table states it, not checked on the DNA. TRBV21-1 is listed as a pseudogene. CDR3 sequence (DNA): TGTGCCAGCAGCGACATGCTACTAGCGGGAGACTACGAGCAGTACTTC. Its protein is CASSDMLLAGDYEQYF.